These 17 T cell receptor beta chains were sequenced from one sample in a study of T cell responses to AZD1222 COVID-19 vaccine. Method: immunoSEQ multiplex PCR; TCRdb's copy keeps in-frame clones and lacks some. Found here are approximately 180,000 clones, just under 90% of them singletons; the top ten hold roughly 6%. The material sequenced was peripheral blood, taken on day 0 of AZD1222 vaccination. All receptors come from an adult in good health.

The gene calls are TRBV2 and TRBJ1-5, with D tentatively TRBD1 (5 bases). The CDR3 extends over 15 amino acids. Germline lookup yields CDR1 SNHLY and CDR2 FYNNEI. Trimming removed 2 bases at V and 0 bases at J, with 8 bases between. The chain's CDR3 is CASSEQGYSNQPQHF. The DNA of the CDR3 is TGTGCCAGCAGTGAACAGGGCTATAGCAATCAGCCCCAGCATTTT.

The chain is built from TRBV30 and TRBJ1-2; weak D call: TRBD1 (5 bases). V shed 3 bases and J shed 5 bases, with 7 bases lying between them. Germline V gene sequence: CDR1 GTSNPN, CDR2 SVGIG (reference sequence). CDR3 length: 11 amino acids. CDR3 sequence reads: CAWRGRYGYTF. As DNA, the CDR3 is TGTGCCTGGAGGGGGCGGTATGGCTACACCTTC. Combining the CDR3 with reference TRBV30 and TRBJ1-2 gives the whole variable domain SQTIHQWPATLVQPVGSPLSLECTVEGTSNPNLYWYRQAAGRGLQLLFYSVGIGQISSEVPQNLSASRPQDRQFILSSKKLLLSDSGFYLCAWRGRYGYTFGSGTRLTVV.

The rearrangement links TRBV5-1 to TRBJ1-5; 10 nucleotides align to TRBD1. Germline values: CDR1 SGHRS, CDR2 YFSETQ. With 7 bases clipped from V and 8 bases from J, the junction kept 9 bases outside the gene matches. The length of the CDR3 is 14 residues. The CDR3 nucleotides are TGCGCCAGCTCCCTCGGACAGGGGGGGGAGCCCCAGCATTTT. Amino acids: CASSLGQGGEPQHF.

CDR3 sequence (DNA): TGTGCCAGCAGCTCTGACACGGGAAACACCATATATTTT. Its translation is CASSSDTGNTIYF. The chain links TRBV7-2 to TRBJ1-3, with D uncertain. The CDR3 runs 13 residues. Germline V gene data show CDR1 as SGHTA and CDR2 as FQGNSA. Trimming took off 4 bases at V and 4 bases at J, with 8 bases between the two ends.

V and J are TRBV6-1 and TRBJ2-7, with 9 nucleotides matching TRBD2. The trim removed 3 bases at V and 5 bases at J, leaving 14 bases unmatched. The CDR3 runs to 17 residues. Germline lookup yields CDR1 MNHNS and CDR2 SASEGT. The CDR3 nucleotides are TGTGCCAGCAGTGACCGTCGTAGGGCGGGGGGGCCCAACGAGCAGTACTTC. It encodes CASSDRRRAGGPNEQYF.

The chain employs TRBV7-6 and TRBJ2-7; 10 bases are shared with TRBD1. This CDR3 region has 16 residues. V lost 1 base to trimming and J lost 4 bases; unmatched junction nucleotides: 7. Germline V gene lookup returns CDR1 SGHVS and CDR2 FNYEAQ. CDR3 sequence (DNA): TGTGCCAGCAGCTTAGACCTAAGACAGGGGGCTTACGAGCAGTACTTC. Encoded protein: CASSLDLRQGAYEQYF.

This chain uses TRBV30 with TRBJ1-1, with D unclear. The V end lost 5 bases, the J end lost 0 bases, and 10 bases lay between the germline ends. The CDR3 has 13 residues. Per the germline V gene, CDR1 is GTSNPN and CDR2 is SVGIG (reference sequence). The CDR3 loop reads CAWGRTVNTEAFF. CDR3 DNA sequence: TGTGCCTGGGGGAGGACGGTGAACACTGAAGCTTTCTTT. Full variable domain (missing parts from reference TRBV30 and TRBJ1-1): SQTIHQWPATLVQPVGSPLSLECTVEGTSNPNLYWYRQAAGRGLQLLFYSVGIGQISSEVPQNLSASRPQDRQFILSSKKLLLSDSGFYLCAWGRTVNTEAFFGQGTRLTVV.

V is TRBV2 and J is TRBJ1-5, with D tentatively TRBD1 (5 bases). The V end lost 2 bases, the J end lost 8 bases, and 19 bases lay between the germline ends. The germline gives CDR1 SNHLY, CDR2 FYNNEI. The CDR3 has 16 residues. The CDR3 nucleotides are TGTGCCAGCAGTGAATTCGTAGGGGCGTCGAATAAGCCCCAGCATTTT. It yields the protein CASSEFVGASNKPQHF.

This sequence joins TRBV3-1 (or the pseudogene TRBV3-2) and TRBJ2-2, with a tentative D call TRBD1 (6 bases). The V end lost 2 bases, the J end lost 2 bases, and 12 bases lay between the germline ends. Germline CDR1 reads LGHDT; CDR2 reads YNNKEL (reference sequence). There are 16 residues in the CDR3. In nucleotides, the CDR3 is TGTGCCAGCAGCCAAACTACAGGGTATAACACCGGGGAGCTGTTTTTT. Its translation is CASSQTTGYNTGELFF.

The chain carries TRBV28 and TRBJ1-2, with no clear D. Germline assignment: CDR1 MDHEN and CDR2 SYDVKM. This CDR3 is 13 amino acids long. Trimming removed 5 bases at V and 5 bases at J, with 12 bases between. In nucleotides, the CDR3 is TGTGCCAGCAGTCCTACCTTAACATATGGCTACACCTTC. It translates to CASSPTLTYGYTF.

V usage is TRBV6-1 and J usage is TRBJ1-5; 8 nucleotides match TRBD1. This CDR3 is 18 amino acids long. Germline V lookup: CDR1 MNHNS, CDR2 SASEGT. Losses at the gene ends were 3 bases for V and 2 bases for J; bases not matched to a gene: 12. The CDR3 coding sequence is TGTGCCAGCAGTGACCCTGCAGTCGGGACAGGTGGCAATCAGCCCCAGCATTTT. It is translated as CASSDPAVGTGGNQPQHF.

Here the CDR3 reads CASSGGQGVTGELFF. CDR3 nucleotides: TGCGCCAGCAGCGGCGGACAGGGCGTCACCGGGGAGCTGTTTTTT. This chain connects TRBV5-1 to TRBJ2-2; 8 positions match TRBD1. The germline gives CDR1 SGHRS, CDR2 YFSETQ. V was clipped by 4 bases and J by 4 bases; unmatched bases: 6. The CDR3 runs 15 residues.

V gene TRBV6-2 or TRBV6-3 combines with J gene TRBJ2-3, with a tentative D call TRBD2 (6 bases). Trimming left V 2 bases short and J 0 bases short, with 15 bases between. The CDR3 is 17 amino acids. Looked up from germline, CDR1 is MNHEY and CDR2 is SVGEGT. The CDR3 spells CASSYPAVAGSTDTQYF. CDR3 sequence (DNA): TGTGCCAGCAGTTACCCGGCCGTCGCGGGGAGCACAGATACGCAGTATTTT.

This chain joins TRBV3-1 (or the pseudogene TRBV3-2) and TRBJ2-7; TRBD1 aligns across 8 bases. The V and J ends lost 1 base and 0 bases, in that order; junction bases with no gene match: 5. The CDR3 is made up of 16 amino acids. Germline lookup yields CDR1 LGHDT and CDR2 YNNKEL (reference sequence). CDR3 coding DNA: TGTGCCAGCAGCCAAGCGACAGGGGCTCCCTCCTACGAGCAGTACTTC. This encodes CASSQATGAPSYEQYF.

This clone was recorded once. The chain couples TRBV5-4 to TRBJ1-3; D might be TRBD1 (5 bases). The length of the CDR3 is 16 residues. Per the germline V gene, CDR1 is SGHNT and CDR2 is YYREEE (reference sequence). Trimming removed 0 bases at V and 1 base at J, with 11 bases between. The CDR3 DNA is TGTGCCAGCAGCTTGGGGGGGGTCCTTTCTGGAAACACCATATATTTT. Residues: CASSLGGVLSGNTIYF.

The V and J genes are TRBV6-5 and TRBJ2-5; 7 nucleotides match TRBD2. V lost 10 bases, J lost 4 bases, and 12 bases stayed unmatched. The CDR3 extends over 14 amino acids. Germline CDR1 is MNHEY and CDR2 is SVGAGI. CDR3 bases: TGTGCCACCAGCGGGACGGCACCCCGAGAGACCCAGTACTTC. This codes for CATSGTAPRETQYF.

V is TRBV11-3 and J is TRBJ2-1, with no clear D. Germline CDR1 reads SGHNT; CDR2 reads YENEEA. The CDR3 is 13 residues long. Trimming shortened V by 0 bases and J by 4 bases, and 4 bases separated the two germline ends. The CDR3 DNA reads TGTGCCAGCAGCTTAGAAGGGTACAATGAGCAGTTCTTC. This gives the protein CASSLEGYNEQFF.